The 6 T cell receptor beta chains reported below all come from one sample, sequenced in a study of cytomegalovirus exposure and HLA in healthy donors. The PCR made use of 60 Vbeta and 13 Jbeta primers. Clones were read by immunoSEQ multiplex PCR, and TCRdb kept only the in-frame ones, dropping some. The repertoire includes about 200,000 clones, about 81% of them detected once, and about 1.8% sits in the top ten. Sequenced material: PBMCs. These receptors were taken from a man between 18 and 35 years old in good health and CMV-seronegative.

The V and J genes are TRBV5-1 and TRBJ1-4; D ambiguous. Germline CDR1 reads SGHRS; CDR2 reads YFSETQ. The CDR3 has 14 amino acids. V was clipped by 0 bases and J by 8 bases, with 11 bases between them. CDR3 DNA: TGCGCCAGCAGCTTGGGTCAGGTCAACGAAAAACTGTTTTTT. Translated, it gives CASSLGQVNEKLFF.

This chain links TRBV5-1 with TRBJ1-2; D is undetermined. Germline values: CDR1 SGHRS, CDR2 YFSETQ. The V end was cut by 5 bases, the J end by 5 bases, with 10 bases between. The CDR3 spans 12 residues. In nucleotides, the CDR3 is TGCGCCAGCAGGGCAGGCCGGTATGGCTACACCTTC. Translating gives CASRAGRYGYTF.

This chain joins TRBV28 and TRBJ2-1, with D possibly TRBD2 on 5 matching bases. From germline, CDR1 is MDHEN and CDR2 SYDVKM. CDR3 size: 16 residues. With 5 bases removed from V and 6 bases from J, the gap between germline ends came to 20 bases. In DNA form, the CDR3 reads TGTGCCAGCAGTCCATCCTCTAGCACCAATTCCAATGAGCAGTTCTTC. Its translation is CASSPSSSTNSNEQFF. Full variable domain (missing parts from reference TRBV28 and TRBJ2-1): DVKVTQSSRYLVKRTGEKVFLECVQDMDHENMFWYRQDPGLGLRLIYFSYDVKMKEKGDIPEGYSVSREKKERFSLILESASTNQTSMYLCASSPSSSTNSNEQFFGPGTRLTVL.

The chain couples TRBV19 to TRBJ2-7; weak D call: TRBD2 (8 bases). The CDR3 covers 14 residues. In germline, CDR1 is LNHDA, CDR2 SQIVND (reference sequence). The ends were cut back, 2 bases at V and 8 bases at J, with 16 bases in the middle. DNA of the CDR3: TGTGCCAGTAGTATAAGCGGGAGACAGGGCCAGCAGTACTTC. This translates into CASSISGRQGQQYF.

The V call is TRBV9, the J call TRBJ1-4; D unclear. V was trimmed by 2 bases and J by 2 bases, leaving 13 bases between them. The CDR3 consists of 16 residues. The germline gives CDR1 SGDLS, CDR2 YYNGEE. This CDR3 reads CASSVALQPTNEKLFF. The CDR3 DNA reads as TGTGCCAGCAGCGTGGCCCTACAGCCTACTAATGAAAAACTGTTTTTT.

The chain recombines TRBV5-8 with TRBJ2-7, with TRBD1 identical over 9 bases. The CDR3 loop spans 15 amino acids. Germline-derived CDR1 and CDR2 are SGHTS and YDEGEE. V shed 0 bases and J 3 bases; nucleotides not matched to a gene: 4. CDR3 DNA sequence: TGTGCCAGCAGCTTGGAAGGACAGGGGTTCTACGAGCAGTACTTC. Protein product: CASSLEGQGFYEQYF.